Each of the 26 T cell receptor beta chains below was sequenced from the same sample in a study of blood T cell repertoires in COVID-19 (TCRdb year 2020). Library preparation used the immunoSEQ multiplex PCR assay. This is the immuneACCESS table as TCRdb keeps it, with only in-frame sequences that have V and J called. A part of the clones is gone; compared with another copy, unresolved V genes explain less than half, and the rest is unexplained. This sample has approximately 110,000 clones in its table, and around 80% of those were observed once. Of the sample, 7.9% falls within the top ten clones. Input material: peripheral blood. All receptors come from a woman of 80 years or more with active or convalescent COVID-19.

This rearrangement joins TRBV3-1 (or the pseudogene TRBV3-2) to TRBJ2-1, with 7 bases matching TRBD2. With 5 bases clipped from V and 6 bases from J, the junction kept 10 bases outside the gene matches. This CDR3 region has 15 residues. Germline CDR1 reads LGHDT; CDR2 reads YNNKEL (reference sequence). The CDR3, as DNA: TGTGCCAGCAGCGGGGCTAGCGGAAACGGCAATGAGCAGTTCTTC. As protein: CASSGASGNGNEQFF.

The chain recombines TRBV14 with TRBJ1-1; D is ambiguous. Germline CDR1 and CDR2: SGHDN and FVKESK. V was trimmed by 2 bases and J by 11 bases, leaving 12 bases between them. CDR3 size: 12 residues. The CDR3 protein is CASSQQAPGAFF. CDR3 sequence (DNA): TGTGCCAGCAGCCAACAGGCCCCGGGGGCTTTCTTT.

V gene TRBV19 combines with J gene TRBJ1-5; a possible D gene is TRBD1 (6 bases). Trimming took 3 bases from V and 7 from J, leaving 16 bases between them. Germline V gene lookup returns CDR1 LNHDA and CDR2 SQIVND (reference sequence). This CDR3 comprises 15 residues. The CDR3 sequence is CASSIRGEWGQPQHF. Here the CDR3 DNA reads TGTGCCAGTAGTATCAGGGGTGAGTGGGGCCAGCCCCAGCATTTT.

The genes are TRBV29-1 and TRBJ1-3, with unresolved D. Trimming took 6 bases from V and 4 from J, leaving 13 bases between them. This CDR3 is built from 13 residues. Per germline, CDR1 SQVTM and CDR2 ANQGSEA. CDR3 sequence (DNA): TGCAGCGTCCCGAGCGGGTCAGGAAACACCATATATTTT. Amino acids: CSVPSGSGNTIYF.

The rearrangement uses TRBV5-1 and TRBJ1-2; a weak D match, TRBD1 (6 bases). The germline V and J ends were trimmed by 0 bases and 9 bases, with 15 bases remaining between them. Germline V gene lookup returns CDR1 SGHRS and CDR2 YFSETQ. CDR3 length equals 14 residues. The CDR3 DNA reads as TGCGCCAGCAGCTTGGCCAGTACCGACAGGAGCTACACCTTC. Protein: CASSLASTDRSYTF.

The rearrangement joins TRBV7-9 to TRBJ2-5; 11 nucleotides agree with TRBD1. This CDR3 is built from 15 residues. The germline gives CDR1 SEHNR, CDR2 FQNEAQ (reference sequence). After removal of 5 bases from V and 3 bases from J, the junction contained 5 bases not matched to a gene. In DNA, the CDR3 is TGTGCCAGCAGCCGGGACAGGGGGGGTGAAGAGACCCAGTACTTC. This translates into CASSRDRGGEETQYF.

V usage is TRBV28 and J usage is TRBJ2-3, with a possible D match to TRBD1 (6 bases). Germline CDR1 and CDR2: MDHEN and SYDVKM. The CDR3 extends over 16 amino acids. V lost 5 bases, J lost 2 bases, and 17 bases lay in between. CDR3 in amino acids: CASSERGSQYTDTQYF. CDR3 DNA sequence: TGTGCCAGCAGTGAAAGGGGGTCTCAATACACAGATACGCAGTATTTT.

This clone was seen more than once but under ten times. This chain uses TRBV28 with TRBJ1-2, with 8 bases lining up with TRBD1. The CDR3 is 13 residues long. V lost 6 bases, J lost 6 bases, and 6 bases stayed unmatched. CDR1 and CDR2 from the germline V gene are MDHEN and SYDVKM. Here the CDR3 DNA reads TGTGCCAGCAGGACAGGGGTGGGTGATGGCTACACCTTC. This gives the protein CASRTGVGDGYTF.

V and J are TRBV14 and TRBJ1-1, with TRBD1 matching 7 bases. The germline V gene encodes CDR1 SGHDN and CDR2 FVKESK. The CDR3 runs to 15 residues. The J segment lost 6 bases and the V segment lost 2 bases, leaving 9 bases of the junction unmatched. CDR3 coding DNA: TGTGCCAGCAGCCAATGGACAGGAAGACGGCCTGAAGCTTTCTTT. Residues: CASSQWTGRRPEAFF.

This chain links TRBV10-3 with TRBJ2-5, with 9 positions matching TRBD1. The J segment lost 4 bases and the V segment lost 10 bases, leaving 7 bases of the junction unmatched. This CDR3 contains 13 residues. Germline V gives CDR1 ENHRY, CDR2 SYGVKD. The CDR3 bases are TGTGCCAGCCGGGACAGGGAGACAGAGACCCAGTACTTC. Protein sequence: CASRDRETETQYF.

CDR3 sequence (DNA): TGTGCCAGCAGCTTAGGACAGGGGATAGACATTCAGTACTTC. This sequence encodes CASSLGQGIDIQYF. V usage is TRBV7-9 and J usage is TRBJ2-4; 8 nucleotides match TRBD1. The CDR3 is 14 residues long. Per germline, CDR1 SEHNR and CDR2 FQNEAQ (reference sequence). Trimming removed 1 base from V and 8 bases from J; junction bases left unmatched: 4.

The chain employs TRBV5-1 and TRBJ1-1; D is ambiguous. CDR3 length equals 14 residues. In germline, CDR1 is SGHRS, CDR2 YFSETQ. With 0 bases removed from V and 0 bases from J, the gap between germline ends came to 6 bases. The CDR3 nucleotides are TGCGCCAGCAGCTTGGCCACAATGAACACTGAAGCTTTCTTT. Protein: CASSLATMNTEAFF. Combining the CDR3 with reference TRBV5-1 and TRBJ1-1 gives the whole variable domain KAGVTQTPRYLIKTRGQQVTLSCSPISGHRSVSWYQQTPGQGLQFLFEYFSETQRNKGNFPGRFSGRQFSNSRSEMNVSTLELGDSALYLCASSLATMNTEAFFGQGTRLTVV.

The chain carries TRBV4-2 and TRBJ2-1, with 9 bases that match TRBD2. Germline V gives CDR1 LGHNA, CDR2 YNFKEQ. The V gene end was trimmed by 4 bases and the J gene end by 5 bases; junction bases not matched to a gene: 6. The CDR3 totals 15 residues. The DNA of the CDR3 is TGTGCCAGCAGCCTCAGCGGGAGGCAACACAATGAGCAGTTCTTC. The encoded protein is CASSLSGRQHNEQFF.

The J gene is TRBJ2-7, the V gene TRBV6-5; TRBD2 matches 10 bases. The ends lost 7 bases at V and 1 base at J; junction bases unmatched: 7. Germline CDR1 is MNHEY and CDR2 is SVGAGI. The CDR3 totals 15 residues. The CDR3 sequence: CASKFTSGISYEQYF. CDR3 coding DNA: TGTGCCAGCAAGTTCACTAGCGGGATTTCCTACGAGCAGTACTTC.

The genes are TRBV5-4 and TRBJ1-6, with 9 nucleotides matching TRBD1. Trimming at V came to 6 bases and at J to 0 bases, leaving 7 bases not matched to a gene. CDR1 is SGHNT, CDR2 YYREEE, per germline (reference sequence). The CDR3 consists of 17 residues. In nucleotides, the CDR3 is TGTGCCAGCAACCCGGGACAGGGCGGCTCCTATAATTCACCCCTCCACTTT. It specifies CASNPGQGGSYNSPLHF.

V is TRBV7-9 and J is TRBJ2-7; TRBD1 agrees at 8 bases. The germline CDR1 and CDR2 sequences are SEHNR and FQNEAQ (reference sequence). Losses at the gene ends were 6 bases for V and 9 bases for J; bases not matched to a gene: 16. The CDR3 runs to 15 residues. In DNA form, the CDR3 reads TGTGCCAGCAGGTTAACCCAGGACAGGGCCTCGAGGCAGTACTTC. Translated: CASRLTQDRASRQYF.

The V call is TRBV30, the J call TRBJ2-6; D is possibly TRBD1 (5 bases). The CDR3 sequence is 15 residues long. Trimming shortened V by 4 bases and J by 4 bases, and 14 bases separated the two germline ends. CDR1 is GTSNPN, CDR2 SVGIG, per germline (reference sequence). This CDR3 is CAWNLVGAGANVLTF. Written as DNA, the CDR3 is TGTGCCTGGAATTTAGTTGGGGCCGGGGCCAACGTCCTGACTTTC.

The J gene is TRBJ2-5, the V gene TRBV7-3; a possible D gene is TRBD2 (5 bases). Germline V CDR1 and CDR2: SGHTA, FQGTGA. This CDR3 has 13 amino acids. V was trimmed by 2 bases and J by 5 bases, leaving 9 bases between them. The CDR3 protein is CASSLGGWETQYF. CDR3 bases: TGTGCCAGCAGCTTAGGAGGTTGGGAGACCCAGTACTTC.

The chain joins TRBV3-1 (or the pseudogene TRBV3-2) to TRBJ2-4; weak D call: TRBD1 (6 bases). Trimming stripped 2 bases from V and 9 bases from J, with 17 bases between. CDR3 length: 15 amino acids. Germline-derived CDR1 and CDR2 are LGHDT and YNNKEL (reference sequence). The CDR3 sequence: CASSQSWDIGTIQYF. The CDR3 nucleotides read TGTGCCAGCAGCCAATCTTGGGACATAGGAACCATTCAGTACTTC.

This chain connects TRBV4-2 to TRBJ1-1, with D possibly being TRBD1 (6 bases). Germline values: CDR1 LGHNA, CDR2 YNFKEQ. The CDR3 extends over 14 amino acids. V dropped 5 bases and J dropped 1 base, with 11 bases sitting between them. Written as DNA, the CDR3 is TGTGCCAGCAGCGAAGGACAGCCGAACACTGAAGCTTTCTTT. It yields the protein CASSEGQPNTEAFF.

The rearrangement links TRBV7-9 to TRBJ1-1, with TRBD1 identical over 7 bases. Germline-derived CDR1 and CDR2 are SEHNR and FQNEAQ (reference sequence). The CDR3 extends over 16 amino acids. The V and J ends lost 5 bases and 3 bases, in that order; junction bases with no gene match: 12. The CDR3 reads CASSPRLTGRYTEAFF. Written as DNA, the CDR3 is TGTGCCAGCAGCCCTCGATTGACAGGGAGGTACACTGAAGCTTTCTTT.

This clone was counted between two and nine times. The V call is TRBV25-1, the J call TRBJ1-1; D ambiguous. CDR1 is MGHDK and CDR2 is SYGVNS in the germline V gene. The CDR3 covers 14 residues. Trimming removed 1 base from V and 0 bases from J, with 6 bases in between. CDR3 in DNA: TGTGCCAGCAGTGAATCTGCTATGAACACTGAAGCTTTCTTT. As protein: CASSESAMNTEAFF.

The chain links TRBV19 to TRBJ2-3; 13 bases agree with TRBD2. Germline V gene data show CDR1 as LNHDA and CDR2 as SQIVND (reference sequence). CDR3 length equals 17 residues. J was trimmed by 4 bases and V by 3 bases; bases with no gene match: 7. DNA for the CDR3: TGTGCCAGTAGTATGTCACTAGCGGGAGGGCCCGCAGATACGCAGTATTTT. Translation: CASSMSLAGGPADTQYF.

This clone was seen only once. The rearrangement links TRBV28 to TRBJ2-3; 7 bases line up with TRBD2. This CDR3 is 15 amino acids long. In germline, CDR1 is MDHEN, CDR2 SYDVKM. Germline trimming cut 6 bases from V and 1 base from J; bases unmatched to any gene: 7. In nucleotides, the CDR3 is TGTGCCAGCAGCCCCGCGGCGGGAGGCACAGATACGCAGTATTTT. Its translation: CASSPAAGGTDTQYF.

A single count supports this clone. CDR3 amino acids: CASRNPGRVSYEQYF. CDR3 coding DNA: TGTGCCAGCAGAAACCCGGGGAGGGTTTCCTACGAGCAGTACTTC. The gene calls are TRBV6-5 and TRBJ2-7; TRBD2 matches at 7 bases. The V and J ends lost 6 bases and 1 base, in that order; junction bases with no gene match: 9. CDR1 is MNHEY, CDR2 SVGAGI, per germline. This CDR3 is 15 amino acids long.

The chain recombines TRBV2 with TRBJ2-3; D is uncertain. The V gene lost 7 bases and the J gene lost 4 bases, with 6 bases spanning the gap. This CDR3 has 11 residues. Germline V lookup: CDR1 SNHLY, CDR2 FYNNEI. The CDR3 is CASTRSDTQYF. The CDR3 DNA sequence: TGTGCCAGCACGCGGTCAGATACGCAGTATTTT. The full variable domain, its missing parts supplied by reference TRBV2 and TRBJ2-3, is EPEVTQTPSHQVTQMGQEVILRCVPISNHLYFYWYRQILGQKVEFLVSFYNNEISEKSEIFDDQFSVERPDGSNFTLKIRSTKLEDSAMYFCASTRSDTQYFGPGTRLTVL.